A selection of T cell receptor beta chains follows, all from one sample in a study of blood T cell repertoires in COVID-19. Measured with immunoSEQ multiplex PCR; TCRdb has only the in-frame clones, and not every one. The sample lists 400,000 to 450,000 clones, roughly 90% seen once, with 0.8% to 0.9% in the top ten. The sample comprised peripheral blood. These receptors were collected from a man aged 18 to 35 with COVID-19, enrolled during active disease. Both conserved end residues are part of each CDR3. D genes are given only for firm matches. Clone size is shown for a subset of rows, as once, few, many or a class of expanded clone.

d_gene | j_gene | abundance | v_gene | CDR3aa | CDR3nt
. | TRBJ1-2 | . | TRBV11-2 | CASSRDGQYGYTF | TGTGCCAGCAGTCGGGACGGACAGTATGGCTACACCTTC
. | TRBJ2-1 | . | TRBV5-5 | CASSLWTGRGNEQFF | TGTGCCAGCAGCTTGTGGACAGGGAGGGGCAATGAGCAGTTCTTC
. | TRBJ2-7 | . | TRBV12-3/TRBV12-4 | CASSFQGGGEQYF | TGTGCCAGCAGTTTTCAGGGGGGTGGCGAGCAGTACTTC
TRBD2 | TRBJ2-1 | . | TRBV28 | CASRPGGVSYNEQFF | TGTGCCAGCAGACCTGGGGGGGTCTCCTACAATGAGCAGTTCTTC
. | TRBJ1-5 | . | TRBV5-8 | CASQGSNQPQHF | TGTGCCTCCCAGGGGAGCAATCAGCCCCAGCATTTT
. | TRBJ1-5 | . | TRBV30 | CAWSQGPQPQHF | TGTGCCTGGAGCCAGGGTCCTCAGCCCCAGCATTTT
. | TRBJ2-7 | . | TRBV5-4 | CASSLNNEQYF | TGTGCCAGCAGCTTAAATAACGAGCAGTACTTC
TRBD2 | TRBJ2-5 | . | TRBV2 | CASSAGLAGGPAQETQYF | TGTGCCAGCAGCGCGGGACTAGCGGGAGGGCCAGCCCAAGAGACCCAGTACTTC
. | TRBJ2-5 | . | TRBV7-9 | CASRPGGRETQYF | TGTGCCAGCAGACCCGGGGGACGGGAGACCCAGTACTTC
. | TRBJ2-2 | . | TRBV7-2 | CATQGVITGELFF | TGTGCCACACAGGGAGTAATCACCGGGGAGCTGTTTTTT
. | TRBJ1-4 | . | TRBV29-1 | CSARVAEKLFF | TGCAGCGCCCGGGTAGCTGAAAAACTGTTTTTT
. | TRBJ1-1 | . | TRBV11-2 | CASRPRSRDGMNTEAFF | TGTGCCAGCAGACCAAGGTCGCGGGACGGGATGAACACTGAAGCTTTCTTT
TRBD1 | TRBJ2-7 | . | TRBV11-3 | CASSLGGQIYEQYF | TGTGCCAGCAGCTTAGGGGGACAGATTTACGAGCAGTACTTC
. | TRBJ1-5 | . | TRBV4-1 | CASSQGRNQPQHF | TGCGCCAGCAGCCAAGGGCGCAATCAGCCCCAGCATTTT
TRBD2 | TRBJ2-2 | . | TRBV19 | CASSISRTLAGLAGGWGELFF | TGTGCCAGTAGTATCTCCCGAACCCTAGCCGGACTAGCGGGAGGATGGGGGGAGCTGTTTTTT
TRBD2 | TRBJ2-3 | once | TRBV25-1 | CASSEAREGSTDTQYF | TGTGCCAGCAGTGAAGCCCGGGAGGGGAGCACAGATACGCAGTATTTT
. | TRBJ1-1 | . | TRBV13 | CASSVGHPNTEAFF | TGTGCCAGCAGCGTGGGACACCCGAACACTGAAGCTTTCTTT
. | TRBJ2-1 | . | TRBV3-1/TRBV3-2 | CASSRSGSSYNEQFF | TGTGCCAGCAGCCGTAGCGGAAGCTCCTACAATGAGCAGTTCTTC
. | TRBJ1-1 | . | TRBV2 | CASSEVLTAVNTEAFF | TGTGCCAGCAGTGAAGTCTTAACAGCGGTGAACACTGAAGCTTTCTTT
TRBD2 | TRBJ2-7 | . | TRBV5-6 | CASSLFLAGGGYEQYF | TGTGCCAGCAGCTTGTTCCTAGCGGGAGGGGGCTACGAGCAGTACTTC
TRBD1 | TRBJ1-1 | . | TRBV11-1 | CASSPGGFGTEAFF | TGTGCCAGCAGCCCAGGGGGTTTTGGCACTGAAGCTTTCTTT
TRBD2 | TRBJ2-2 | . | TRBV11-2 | CASSLGTSGNTGELFF | TGTGCCAGCAGCTTAGGGACTAGCGGCAACACCGGGGAGCTGTTTTTT
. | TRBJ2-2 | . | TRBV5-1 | CASSLWGENTGELFF | TGCGCCAGCAGCTTGTGGGGGGAGAACACCGGGGAGCTGTTTTTT
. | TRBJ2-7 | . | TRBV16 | CASSQSRSPYEQYF | TGTGCCAGCAGCCAATCCCGCAGTCCCTACGAGCAGTACTTC
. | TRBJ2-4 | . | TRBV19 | CASSIVPGSGIQYF | TGTGCCAGTAGTATAGTCCCGGGGTCGGGCATTCAGTACTTC
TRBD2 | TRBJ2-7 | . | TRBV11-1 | CASSLKAGGPGEQYF | TGTGCCAGCAGCTTGAAAGCGGGAGGGCCGGGTGAGCAGTACTTC
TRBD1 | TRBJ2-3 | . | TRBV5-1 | CASSLGTDTDTQYF | TGCGCCAGCAGCCTTGGGACAGACACAGATACGCAGTATTTT
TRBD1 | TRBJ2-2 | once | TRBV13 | CASTLDRGDPGELFF | TGTGCCAGCACGTTGGACAGGGGAGATCCCGGGGAGCTGTTTTTT
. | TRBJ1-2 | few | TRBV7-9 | CASSLDLGGVYGYTF | TGTGCCAGCAGCTTAGATCTCGGGGGGGTCTATGGCTACACCTTC
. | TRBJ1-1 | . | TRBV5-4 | CASSFGGVNTEAFF | TGTGCCAGCAGCTTCGGGGGGGTGAACACTGAAGCTTTCTTT
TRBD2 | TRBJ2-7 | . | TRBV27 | CASSETSGSSNEQYF | TGTGCCAGCAGTGAAACTAGCGGGAGTTCTAACGAGCAGTACTTC
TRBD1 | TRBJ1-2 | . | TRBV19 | CASSITTGEGYGYTF | TGTGCCAGTAGTATAACAACAGGGGAAGGCTATGGCTACACCTTC
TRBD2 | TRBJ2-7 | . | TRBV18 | CASSPLGTSGLNSYEQYF | TGTGCCAGCTCACCTTTGGGGACTAGCGGGCTTAATTCCTACGAGCAGTACTTC
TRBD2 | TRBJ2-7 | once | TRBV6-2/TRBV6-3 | CASSYSLAGVVQYF | TGTGCCAGCAGTTACTCACTAGCGGGAGTGGTACAGTACTTC
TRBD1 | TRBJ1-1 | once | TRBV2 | CATSRDRGRGGTEAFF | TGTGCCACCTCACGGGACAGGGGGCGCGGGGGGACTGAAGCTTTCTTT
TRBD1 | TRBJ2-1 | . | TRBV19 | CASSIQGATNEQFF | TGTGCCAGTAGTATACAGGGGGCTACAAATGAGCAGTTCTTC
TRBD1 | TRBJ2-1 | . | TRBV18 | CASSPTGQGAYNEQFF | TGTGCCAGCTCACCGACAGGACAGGGAGCCTACAATGAGCAGTTCTTC
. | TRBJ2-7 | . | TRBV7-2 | CASSLGLSYEQYF | TGTGCCAGCAGCCTGGGACTTAGCTACGAGCAGTACTTC
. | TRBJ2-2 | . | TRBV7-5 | CVRSPQGTGELFF | TGTGTCAGAAGCCCACAGGGGACCGGGGAGCTGTTTTTT
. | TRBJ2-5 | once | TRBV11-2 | CASSLGLYQETQYF | TGTGCCAGCAGCTTAGGTCTGTACCAAGAGACCCAGTACTTC
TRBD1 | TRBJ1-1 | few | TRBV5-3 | CARRPTDRGGNTEAFF | TGTGCCAGAAGACCCACCGACAGGGGTGGGAACACTGAAGCTTTCTTT
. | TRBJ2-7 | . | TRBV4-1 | CASSQERSSSYEQYF | TGCGCCAGCAGCCAAGAAAGGAGTAGCTCCTACGAGCAGTACTTC
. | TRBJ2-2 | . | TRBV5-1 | CASSSGETGELFF | TGCGCCAGCAGCTCTGGGGAGACCGGGGAGCTGTTTTTT
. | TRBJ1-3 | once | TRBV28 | CASSFPAGSGNTIYF | TGTGCCAGCAGTTTCCCGGCCGGGTCTGGAAACACCATATATTTT
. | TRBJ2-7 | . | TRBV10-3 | CARQLGTPYEQYF | TGTGCCAGACAACTCGGGACTCCCTACGAGCAGTACTTC
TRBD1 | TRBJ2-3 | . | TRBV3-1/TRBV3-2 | CASSPGQGVSDTQYF | TGTGCCAGCAGCCCGGGACAGGGGGTCTCAGATACGCAGTATTTT
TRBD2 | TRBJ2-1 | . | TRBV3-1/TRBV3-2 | CASSRSLGRGGFFNEQFF | TGTGCCAGCAGCCGATCACTTGGGCGGGGGGGCTTCTTCAATGAGCAGTTCTTC
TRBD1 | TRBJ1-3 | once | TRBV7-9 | CASTKTGVLSGNTIYF | TGTGCCAGCACCAAGACAGGGGTCTTATCTGGAAACACCATATATTTT
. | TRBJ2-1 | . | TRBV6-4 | CASSGEEGNEQFF | TGTGCCAGCAGTGGGGAGGAAGGAAATGAGCAGTTCTTC
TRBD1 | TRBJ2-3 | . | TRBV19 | CASSFRQGTDTQYF | TGTGCCAGTAGTTTCAGACAGGGAACAGATACGCAGTATTTT
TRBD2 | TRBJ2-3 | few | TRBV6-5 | CASRGLAGGLSRPYF | TGTGCCAGTCGAGGGTTAGCGGGGGGGCTGTCTCGACCGTATTTT
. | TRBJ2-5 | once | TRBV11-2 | CASSLALVFGETQYF | TGTGCCAGCAGCTTAGCTCTAGTTTTTGGGGAGACCCAGTACTTC
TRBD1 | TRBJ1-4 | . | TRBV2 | CASSTGDRGGEKLFF | TGTGCCAGCAGCACCGGGGACAGGGGGGGCGAAAAACTGTTTTTT